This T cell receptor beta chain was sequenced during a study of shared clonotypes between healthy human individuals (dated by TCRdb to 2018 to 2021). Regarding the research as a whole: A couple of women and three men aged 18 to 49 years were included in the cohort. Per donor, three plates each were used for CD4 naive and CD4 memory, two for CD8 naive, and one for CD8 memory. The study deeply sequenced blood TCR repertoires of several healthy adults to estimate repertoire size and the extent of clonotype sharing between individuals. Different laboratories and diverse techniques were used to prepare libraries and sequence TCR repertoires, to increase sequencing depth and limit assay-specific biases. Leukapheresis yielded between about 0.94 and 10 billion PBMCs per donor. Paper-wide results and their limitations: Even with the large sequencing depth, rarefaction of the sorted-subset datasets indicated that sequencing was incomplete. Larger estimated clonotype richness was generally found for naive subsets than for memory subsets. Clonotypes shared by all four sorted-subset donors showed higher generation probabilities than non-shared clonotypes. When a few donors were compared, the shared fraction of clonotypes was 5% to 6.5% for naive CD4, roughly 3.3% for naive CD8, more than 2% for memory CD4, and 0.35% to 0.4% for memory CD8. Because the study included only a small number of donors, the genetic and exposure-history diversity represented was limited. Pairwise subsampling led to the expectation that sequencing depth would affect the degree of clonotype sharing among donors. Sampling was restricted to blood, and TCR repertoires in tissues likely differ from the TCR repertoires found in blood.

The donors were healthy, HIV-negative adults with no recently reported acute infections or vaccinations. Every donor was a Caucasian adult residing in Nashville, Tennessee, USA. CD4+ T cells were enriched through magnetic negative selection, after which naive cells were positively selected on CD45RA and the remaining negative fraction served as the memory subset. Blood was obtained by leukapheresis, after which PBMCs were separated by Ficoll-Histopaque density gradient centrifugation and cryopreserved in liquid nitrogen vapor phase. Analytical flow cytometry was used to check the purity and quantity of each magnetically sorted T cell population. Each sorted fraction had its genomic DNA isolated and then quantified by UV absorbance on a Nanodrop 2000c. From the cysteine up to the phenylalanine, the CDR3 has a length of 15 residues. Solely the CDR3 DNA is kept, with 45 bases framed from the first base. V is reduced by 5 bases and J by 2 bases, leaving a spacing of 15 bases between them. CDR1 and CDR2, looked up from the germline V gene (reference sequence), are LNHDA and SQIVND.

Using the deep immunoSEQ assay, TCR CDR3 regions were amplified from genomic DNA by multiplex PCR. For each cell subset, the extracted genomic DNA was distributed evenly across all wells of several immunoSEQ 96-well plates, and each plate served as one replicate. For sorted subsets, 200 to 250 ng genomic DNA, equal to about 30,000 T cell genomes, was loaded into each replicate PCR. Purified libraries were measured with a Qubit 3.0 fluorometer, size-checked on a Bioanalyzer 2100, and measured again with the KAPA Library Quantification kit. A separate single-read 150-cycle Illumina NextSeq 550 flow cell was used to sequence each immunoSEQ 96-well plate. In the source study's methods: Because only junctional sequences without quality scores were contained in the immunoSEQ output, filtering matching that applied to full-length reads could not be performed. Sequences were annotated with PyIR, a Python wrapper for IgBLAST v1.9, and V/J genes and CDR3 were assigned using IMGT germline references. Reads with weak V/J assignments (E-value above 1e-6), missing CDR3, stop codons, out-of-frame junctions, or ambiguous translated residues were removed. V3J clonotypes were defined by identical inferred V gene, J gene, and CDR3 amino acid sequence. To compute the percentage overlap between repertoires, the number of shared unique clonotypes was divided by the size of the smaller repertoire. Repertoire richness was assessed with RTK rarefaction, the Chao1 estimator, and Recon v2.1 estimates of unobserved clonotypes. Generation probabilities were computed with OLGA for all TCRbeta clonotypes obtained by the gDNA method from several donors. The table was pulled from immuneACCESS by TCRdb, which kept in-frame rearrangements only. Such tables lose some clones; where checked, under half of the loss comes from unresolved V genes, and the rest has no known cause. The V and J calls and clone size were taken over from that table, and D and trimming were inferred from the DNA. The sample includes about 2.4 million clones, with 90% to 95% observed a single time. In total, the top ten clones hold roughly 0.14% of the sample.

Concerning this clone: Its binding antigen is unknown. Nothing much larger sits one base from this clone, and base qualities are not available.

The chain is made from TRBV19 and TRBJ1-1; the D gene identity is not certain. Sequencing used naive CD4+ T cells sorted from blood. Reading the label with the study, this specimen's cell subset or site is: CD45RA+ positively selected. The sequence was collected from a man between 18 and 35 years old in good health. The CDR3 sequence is CASSYVGTINTEAFF. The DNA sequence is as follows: TGTGCCAGTAGTTACGTGGGAACAATAAACACTGAAGCTTTCTTT. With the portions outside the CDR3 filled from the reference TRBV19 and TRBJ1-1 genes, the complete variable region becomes DGGITQSPKYLFRKEGQNVTLSCEQNLNHDAMYWYRQDPGQGLRLIYYSQIVNDFQKGDIAEGYSVSREKKESFPLTVTSAQKNPTAFYLCASSYVGTINTEAFFGQGTRLTVV.